The clone carrying this T cell receptor beta chain occurred a few times. Its antigen is unidentified. This sample stems from a study of T-cell memory formation after mild COVID-19. Study details: Clusters of TCRs were largely donor specific.

Study-level results: Contracting CD4+ clones were located mainly in CM and EM, and CD8+ clones in EMRA. For second-wave clones that peaked at day 37, SARS-CoV-2 specificity went unverified.

5'RACE, which relied on constant-segment primers, yielded TCR alpha and TCR beta cDNA libraries carrying sample barcodes and UMIs. TCRdb redid the calling of the 5' RACE reads with MiXCR, one entry per CDR3 protein. The sample carries tens of thousands of distinct CDR3 sequences, around 17% recorded once. This CDR3 spans 16 amino acids. From germline, CDR1 is MNHEY and CDR2 SVGAGI. Germline trimming cut 0 bases from V and 2 bases from J; bases unmatched to any gene: 6. Sequenced sample: PBMCs or a T cell subset sorted from them (not recorded which). The rearrangement joins TRBV6-5 to TRBJ2-7; 8 nucleotides agree with TRBD1. The TCR was taken from an adult woman who had mild COVID-19 (a few samples of this study predate the infection). Cell type and time point are not known. CDR3 sequence (DNA): TGTGCCAGCAGTTACTCGGAGACAGGGGTCACCTACGAGCAGTACTTC. Amino acid sequence: CASSYSETGVTYEQYF.